This TCR beta chain was retrieved from a study of blood T cell repertoires in COVID-19. Study as a whole: Acute and convalescent COVID-19 samples came from the United States, Italy and Spain.

Profiled with immunoSEQ multiplex PCR; TCRdb holds only in-frame clones, not every one. This table has 300,000 to 350,000 clones, 75% to 90% appearing once. Recruitment covered about two dozen US areas and drew participants whose ages spanned roughly 18 to 90 years. Recovered Cohort 3 donors showed two negative PCRs, clearance, or symptom resolution. Sample: PBMCs or T cells enriched from blood (not recorded which). The receptor was isolated from a man younger than 40 who had recovered from COVID-19.

The CDR3 DNA reads TGTGCCACCAGTCCGGGGGGGCCCCTAAGCAACGAGCAGTACTTC. This translates into CATSPGGPLSNEQYF. The chain joins TRBV24-1 to TRBJ2-7; 8 nucleotides agree with TRBD2. Losses at the gene ends were 6 bases for V and 5 bases for J; bases not matched to a gene: 11. There are 15 residues in the CDR3. The germline gives CDR1 KGHDR, CDR2 SFDVKD.